Presented here are 24 T cell receptor beta chains from one specimen sequenced in a study of vaccination and CD4 T cells after COVID-19. Cultured CD4+ T cell DNA underwent sequencing with the Oncomine TCR Beta short-read assay. MiXCR, run by TCRdb on the PCR reads, gives a single entry per CDR3 protein. This repertoire shows about 7,200 distinct CDR3 sequences, 35% to 50% found once; its top ten account for 30% to 45%. Antigen specificity for these receptors is unknown. Indicated treatment: approximately 11-day PBMC culture with coronavirus spike peptide pools or control peptides (ViraFEST assay). Prior to the COVID-19 pandemic (2011-2018), the unexposed donor's CD4+ T cells were collected. The specimen was CD4+ T cells from blood, cultured in vitro. These receptors all come from a human donor in good health.

This clonotype was recorded a few times. The rearrangement links TRBV15 to TRBJ1-5; tentatively, D is TRBD1 (5 bases). This CDR3 is built from 15 residues. V was cut by 4 bases and J by 3 bases, with 13 bases left in between. Per germline, CDR1 LNHNV and CDR2 YYDKDF (reference sequence). The CDR3 sequence: CATSTIDRNNQPQHF. The CDR3 DNA follows: TGTGCCACCAGCACTATTGACAGAAACAATCAGCCCCAGCATTTT.

The table lists this clonotype with a few counts. The gene calls are TRBV6-1 and TRBJ1-5; a weak D match, TRBD1 (5 bases). The CDR3 totals 15 residues. Trimming removed 3 bases from V and 4 bases from J, with 13 bases in between. Germline loops: CDR1 MNHNS, CDR2 SASEGT. CDR3 sequence (DNA): TGTGCCAGCAGTGAGTTGGGGGGGAGAAATCAGCCCCAGCATTTT. Residues: CASSELGGRNQPQHF.

This clonotype was seen a handful of times. DNA for the CDR3: TGCAGTGCTACCAGGACTAGCGGGAGGGCCGCAGATACGCAGTATTTT. Protein sequence: CSATRTSGRAADTQYF. The chain links TRBV20-1 to TRBJ2-3, with 15 bases identical to TRBD2. From germline, CDR1 is DFQATT and CDR2 SNEGSKA (reference sequence). The CDR3 spans 16 residues. V dropped 4 bases and J dropped 4; count of bases not matched to a gene: 6.

This clonotype was seen a handful of times. V is TRBV6-2 or TRBV6-3 and J is TRBJ2-7, with TRBD1 identical over 9 bases. This CDR3 spans 16 amino acids. The V and J ends lost 6 bases and 2 bases, in that order; junction bases with no gene match: 11. Looked up from germline, CDR1 is MNHEY and CDR2 is SVGEGT. CDR3 sequence reads: CASRTLTGTGPYEQYF. The CDR3 region has the DNA TGTGCCAGCAGGACACTTACCGGGACAGGGCCCTACGAGCAGTACTTC.

This chain connects TRBV6-1 to TRBJ2-3; possibly TRBD2 for D (6 bases). The CDR3 has 12 amino acids. The germline V and J ends were trimmed by 5 bases and 8 bases, with 11 bases remaining between them. Germline V CDR1 and CDR2: MNHNS, SASEGT. This CDR3 is CASSREVGTQYF. The CDR3 DNA is TGTGCCAGCAGTAGGGAGGTCGGTACGCAGTATTTT.

V and J are TRBV20-1 and TRBJ1-2; the D gene is possibly TRBD1 (6 bases). The CDR3 covers 13 residues. V was pared by 3 bases and J by 5 bases, with 13 bases between. From germline, CDR1 is DFQATT and CDR2 SNEGSKA (reference sequence). As DNA, the CDR3 is TGCAGTGCTAGCCCCAGGGGCACTTATGGCTACACCTTC. Its protein product is CSASPRGTYGYTF.

The chain uses TRBV7-9 and TRBJ2-2; D may be TRBD1 (5 bases). The CDR3 contains 13 residues. CDR1 is SEHNR and CDR2 is FQNEAQ in the germline V gene (reference sequence). Trimming stripped 7 bases from V and 1 base from J, with 7 bases between. The CDR3 DNA reads TGTGCCAGCAACAGGCAGAACACCGGGGAGCTGTTTTTT. Its protein product is CASNRQNTGELFF.

The genes are TRBV7-2 and TRBJ2-1, with 7 bases fitting TRBD2. The CDR3 is 14 residues long. J lost 7 bases, V lost 0 bases, and 3 bases had no gene match. CDR1 SGHTA and CDR2 FQGNSA come from the germline V gene. This chain's CDR3 is CASSLAGTNNEQFF. CDR3 in DNA: TGTGCCAGCAGCTTAGCGGGGACTAATAATGAGCAGTTCTTC.

This chain uses TRBV10-1 with TRBJ2-1, with TRBD2 identical over 8 bases. The germline V gene has CDR1 WNHNN and CDR2 SYGVQD (reference sequence). The CDR3 has 15 residues. Losses at the gene ends were 2 bases for V and 9 bases for J; bases not matched to a gene: 9. For the CDR3, the DNA is TGCGCCAGCAGTGAGAATCAAGGGACTAGTGGTGAGCAGTTCTTC. Translated, it gives CASSENQGTSGEQFF.

A few counts support this clonotype. The chain links TRBV5-8 to TRBJ1-2; TRBD1 is a possible D gene (5 bases). Trimming left V 0 bases short and J 5 bases short, with 17 bases between. The CDR3 consists of 16 residues. Germline V lookup: CDR1 SGHTS, CDR2 YDEGEE. The CDR3 loop reads CASSLVGRSGPYGYTF. The CDR3 DNA sequence: TGTGCCAGCAGCTTGGTCGGTCGTTCAGGGCCGTATGGCTACACCTTC.

This clonotype appeared a single time. The V gene is TRBV7-6, the J gene TRBJ2-1; no definite D call. The CDR3 has 16 residues. Trimming cost V 1 base and J 0 bases, with 10 bases left between them. Germline V CDR1 and CDR2: SGHVS, FNYEAQ. CDR3 bases: TGTGCCAGCAGCTTAGATTTAGGGTTCTCCTACAATGAGCAGTTCTTC. This translates into CASSLDLGFSYNEQFF.

The rearrangement joins TRBV20-1 to TRBJ2-3, with D perhaps TRBD2 (6 bases). Trimming left V 3 bases short and J 3 bases short, with 16 bases between. The CDR3 is 15 residues long. Looked up from germline, CDR1 is DFQATT and CDR2 is SNEGSKA (reference sequence). CDR3 sequence: CSASPLIGGTDTQYF. CDR3 in DNA: TGCAGTGCTAGTCCTTTGATCGGGGGAACAGATACGCAGTATTTT.

V is TRBV18 and J is TRBJ1-5; TRBD1 aligns across 8 bases. Germline CDR1 and CDR2: KGHSH and LQKENI. V trimming: 3 bases; J trimming: 5 bases; junction bases outside the gene matches: 6. CDR3 length: 15 amino acids. The CDR3 DNA reads as TGTGCCAGCTCACCCGCCGGACAGGGCGATCAGCCCCAGCATTTT. Its protein product is CASSPAGQGDQPQHF.

CDR3 sequence reads: CASSFDRGEQYF. CDR3 DNA sequence: TGTGCCAGCAGCTTTGATCGTGGCGAGCAGTACTTC. The V gene is TRBV7-9, the J gene TRBJ2-7; D uncertain. Trimming pared 3 bases from V and 6 bases from J, leaving 9 bases between. CDR3 length equals 12 residues. CDR1 and CDR2 (germline): SEHNR, FQNEAQ (reference sequence).

This clonotype was counted only a few times. This chain uses TRBV7-9 with TRBJ2-7, with D possibly called TRBD1 or TRBD2 (5 bases each). V was trimmed by 1 base and J by 8 bases, leaving 15 bases between them. Germline CDR1 and CDR2: SEHNR and FQNEAQ (reference sequence). The CDR3 is 14 residues long. The CDR3 here is CASSLEGTTAKQYF. In nucleotides, the CDR3 is TGTGCCAGCAGCTTAGAAGGGACCACTGCAAAGCAGTACTTC.

There are a few counts of this clonotype. This sequence joins TRBV24-1 and TRBJ2-7; 8 bases match TRBD1. Germline V CDR1 and CDR2: KGHDR, SFDVKD. There are 15 residues in the CDR3. V shed 7 bases and J 7 bases; nucleotides not matched to a gene: 14. CDR3 DNA: TGTGCCACCAGCGCCACAGGGGGACCGGGGTTGGAGCAGTACTTC. Residues: CATSATGGPGLEQYF.

This clonotype was recorded only once. The V and J genes are TRBV19 and TRBJ1-2, with D possibly being TRBD1 (5 bases). The CDR3 is made up of 18 amino acids. Trimming removed 5 bases from V and 3 bases from J, with 25 bases in between. The germline V gene has CDR1 LNHDA and CDR2 SQIVND (reference sequence). CDR3 protein: CASSPRRVGRLADYGYTF. The CDR3 nucleotides read TGTGCCAGTAGTCCTCGAAGAGTGGGACGCCTAGCTGACTATGGCTACACCTTC. Supplemented by reference TRBV19 and TRBJ1-2, the full variable domain reads DGGITQSPKYLFRKEGQNVTLSCEQNLNHDAMYWYRQDPGQGLRLIYYSQIVNDFQKGDIAEGYSVSREKKESFPLTVTSAQKNPTAFYLCASSPRRVGRLADYGYTFGSGTRLTVV.

V gene TRBV20-1 combines with J gene TRBJ2-1; D unresolved. Between the trimmed V and J ends, which lost 5 bases and 0 bases, there was a span of 23 bases. CDR1 and CDR2 (germline): DFQATT, SNEGSKA (reference sequence). This CDR3 has 18 residues. The CDR3 DNA reads as TGCAGTGCTGCCCGATTTCAAGGTGTCGGTAGCTCCTACAATGAGCAGTTCTTC. It yields the protein CSAARFQGVGSSYNEQFF.

This sequence joins TRBV6-5 and TRBJ2-1; D perhaps matches TRBD1 (5 bases). The J call is in doubt because the DNA end fits TRBJ2-7 better. Germline CDR1 MNHEY, CDR2 SVGAGI. The CDR3 loop spans 16 amino acids. The CDR3 coding sequence is TGTGCCAGCAGTTATCCTTTTGGGGCAGGGCCCCACGAGCAGTACTTC. Encoded protein: CASSYPFGAGPHEQYF.

The chain has TRBV20-1 and TRBJ2-7; D perhaps matches TRBD1 (5 bases). The CDR3 has 12 residues. Trimming cost V 5 bases and J 5 bases, with 13 bases left between them. Germline V lookup: CDR1 DFQATT, CDR2 SNEGSKA (reference sequence). The CDR3: CSAWGQSHEQYF. The CDR3 DNA reads TGCAGTGCTTGGGGCCAGTCCCACGAGCAGTACTTC.

The chain is built from TRBV3-1 and TRBJ1-1, with D possibly matching TRBD1 (5 bases). Trimming removed 1 base from V and 1 base from J, with 7 bases in between. The CDR3 contains 14 residues. From germline, CDR1 is LGHDT and CDR2 YNNKEL (reference sequence). In DNA form, the CDR3 reads TGTGCCAGCAGCCAAGGGGGGGGGAACACTGAAGCTTTCTTT. The encoded protein is CASSQGGGNTEAFF.

The V gene is TRBV27, the J gene TRBJ2-1, with 8 nucleotides matching TRBD2. This CDR3 region has 16 residues. Germline loops: CDR1 MNHEY, CDR2 SMNVEV (reference sequence). V lost 0 bases to trimming and J lost 4 bases; unmatched junction nucleotides: 5. The CDR3 coding sequence is TGTGCCAGCAGTTTATCTTACCAGCGGGGGTACAATGAGCAGTTCTTC. Protein: CASSLSYQRGYNEQFF.

This sequence joins TRBV20-1 and TRBJ2-7, with D possibly matching TRBD1 (5 bases). The CDR3 extends over 14 amino acids. Trimming left V 3 bases short and J 3 bases short, with 15 bases between. Germline V gene sequence: CDR1 DFQATT, CDR2 SNEGSKA (reference sequence). The CDR3 reads CSASDRVSFYEQYF. The CDR3 nucleotides are TGCAGTGCTAGCGACAGAGTTAGCTTCTACGAGCAGTACTTC.

Details on this clonotype: This may stem from a read error, because a much larger clone lies one nucleotide away. This chain joins TRBV6-1 and TRBJ1-2, with a weak D call TRBD1 (6 bases). The CDR3 loop spans 12 amino acids. In germline, CDR1 is MNHNS, CDR2 SASEGT. As DNA, the CDR3 is TGTGCCGGCAGCCTTACAGGGCCTGGCTACACCTTC. This translates into CAGSLTGPGYTF.